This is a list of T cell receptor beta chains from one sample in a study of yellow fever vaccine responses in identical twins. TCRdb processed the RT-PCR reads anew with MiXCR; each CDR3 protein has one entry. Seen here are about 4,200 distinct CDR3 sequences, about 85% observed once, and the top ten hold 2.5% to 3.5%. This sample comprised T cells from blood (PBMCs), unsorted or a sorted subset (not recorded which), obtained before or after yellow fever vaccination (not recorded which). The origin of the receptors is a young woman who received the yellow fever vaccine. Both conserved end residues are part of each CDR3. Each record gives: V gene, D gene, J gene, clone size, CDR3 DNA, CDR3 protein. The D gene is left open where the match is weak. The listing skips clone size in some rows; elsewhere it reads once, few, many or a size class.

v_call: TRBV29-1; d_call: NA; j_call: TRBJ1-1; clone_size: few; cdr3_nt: TGCAGCGTTGTTCACAGGGCTGAAGCTTTCTTT; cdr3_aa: CSVVHRAEAFF
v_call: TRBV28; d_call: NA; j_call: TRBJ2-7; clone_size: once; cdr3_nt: TGTGCCAGCAGTTTAGGTGCGGGACTCTACGAGCAGTACTTC; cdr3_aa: CASSLGAGLYEQYF
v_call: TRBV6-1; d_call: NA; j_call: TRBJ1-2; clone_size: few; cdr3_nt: TGTGCCAGCAGGATCCGGGTCTCCGCGGGCTATGGCTACACCTTC; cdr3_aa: CASRIRVSAGYGYTF
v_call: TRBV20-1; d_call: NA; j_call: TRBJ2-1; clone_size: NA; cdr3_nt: TGCAGTGCTAGAGTGTTCCTTTACAATGAGCAGTTCTTC; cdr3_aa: CSARVFLYNEQFF
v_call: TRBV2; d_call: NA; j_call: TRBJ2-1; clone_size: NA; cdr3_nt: TGTGCCAGCACTGGGCGGACCAACAATGAGCAGTTCTTC; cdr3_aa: CASTGRTNNEQFF
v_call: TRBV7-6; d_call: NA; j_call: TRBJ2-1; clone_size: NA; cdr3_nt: TGTGCCAGCAGCCCTTTTGTGGGACTCCCATCCTACAATGAGCAGTTCTTC; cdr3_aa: CASSPFVGLPSYNEQFF
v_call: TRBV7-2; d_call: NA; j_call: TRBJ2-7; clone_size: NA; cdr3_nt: TGTGCCAGCAGCTTTCCTGAGGGGTACGAGCAGTACTTC; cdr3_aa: CASSFPEGYEQYF
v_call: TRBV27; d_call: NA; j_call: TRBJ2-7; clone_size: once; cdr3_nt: TGTGCCAGCAGTTGCCAGGGGTGCGAGCAGTACTTC; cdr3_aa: CASSCQGCEQYF
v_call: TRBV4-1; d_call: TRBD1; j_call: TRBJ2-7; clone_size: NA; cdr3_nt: TGCGCCAGCAGCCTTCGGGACAGTGAGCAGTACTTC; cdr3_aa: CASSLRDSEQYF
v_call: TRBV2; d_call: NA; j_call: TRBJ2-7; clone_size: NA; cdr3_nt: TGTGCCGGGGGCAAAGGGCCCCTCACCGAGCAGTACTTC; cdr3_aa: CAGGKGPLTEQYF
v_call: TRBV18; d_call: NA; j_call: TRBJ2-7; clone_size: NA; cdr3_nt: TGTGCCAGCTCACCTAGCACCTACGAGCAGTACTTC; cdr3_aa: CASSPSTYEQYF
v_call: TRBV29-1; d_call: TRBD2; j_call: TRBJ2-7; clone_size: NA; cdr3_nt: TGCAGCGTTGTTGGTGTAGCGGGGACGGATACCTACGAGCAGTACTTC; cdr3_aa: CSVVGVAGTDTYEQYF
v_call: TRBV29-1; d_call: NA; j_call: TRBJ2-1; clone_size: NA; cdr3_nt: TGCAGCGTTGAAGAACTCCAGGGCCTGGGGTTCTTC; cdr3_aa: CSVEELQGLGFF
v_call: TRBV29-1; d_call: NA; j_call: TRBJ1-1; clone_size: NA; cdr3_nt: TGCAGCGTTGTTGGCTCAGGCTTCTTGAACACTGAAGCTTTCTTT; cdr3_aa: CSVVGSGFLNTEAFF
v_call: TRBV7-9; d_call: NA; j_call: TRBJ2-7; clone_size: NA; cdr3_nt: TGTGCCAGCAGTGGGGCAGGGAACGAGCAGTACTTC; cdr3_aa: CASSGAGNEQYF
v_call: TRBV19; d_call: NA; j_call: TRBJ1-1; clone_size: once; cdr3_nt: TGTGCCAGTAGTATCTATGGCAGAACGAACACTGAAGCTTTCTTT; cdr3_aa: CASSIYGRTNTEAFF
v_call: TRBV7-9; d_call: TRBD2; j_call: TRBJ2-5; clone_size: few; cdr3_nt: TGTGCCAGCAAACCTAGGACTAGCGCCCAAGAGACCCAGTACTTC; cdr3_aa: CASKPRTSAQETQYF
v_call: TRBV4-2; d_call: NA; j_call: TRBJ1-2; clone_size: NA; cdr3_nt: TGTGCCAGCAGCCAAGATTTCGGCAGGGAGGACTATGGCTACACCTTC; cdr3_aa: CASSQDFGREDYGYTF
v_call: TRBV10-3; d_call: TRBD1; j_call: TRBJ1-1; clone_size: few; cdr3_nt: TGTGCCATCAGTGAGTCGCTGACAGGGGGAACTGAAGCTTTCTTT; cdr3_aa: CAISESLTGGTEAFF
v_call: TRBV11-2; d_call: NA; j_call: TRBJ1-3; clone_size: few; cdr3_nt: TGTGCCAGCAGCCCACTCACCTCCTCTGGAAACACCATATATTTT; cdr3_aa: CASSPLTSSGNTIYF
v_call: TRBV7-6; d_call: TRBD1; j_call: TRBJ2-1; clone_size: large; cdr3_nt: TGTGCCAGCAGCTTAGGTGGACAGGGGTCCTACAATGAGCAGTTCTTC; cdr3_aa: CASSLGGQGSYNEQFF
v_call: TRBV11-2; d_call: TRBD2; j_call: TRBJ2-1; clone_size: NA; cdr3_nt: TGTGCCAGCAGCTCTTGGGGGATTAGCGGGAATTACAATGAGCAGTTCTTC; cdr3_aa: CASSSWGISGNYNEQFF
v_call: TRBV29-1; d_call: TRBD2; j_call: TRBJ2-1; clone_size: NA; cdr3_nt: TGCAGCGTTGGGGGTCTAGCGGGGGACACCTACAATGAGCAGTTCTTC; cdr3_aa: CSVGGLAGDTYNEQFF
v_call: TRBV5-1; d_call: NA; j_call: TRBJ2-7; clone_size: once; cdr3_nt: TGCGCCAGCAGCTCGGTGGACGGCACTCGGGAGCAGTACTTC; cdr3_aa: CASSSVDGTREQYF